These T cell receptor beta chains were read from a single sample in a study of Ad26.COV2.S vaccination and SARS-CoV-2 variants. Profiled with immunoSEQ multiplex PCR; TCRdb holds only in-frame clones, not every one. The table lists hundreds of thousands of clones, more than 70% of them singletons. Sequenced here: peripheral blood, sampled in a trial of Ad26.COV2.S vaccine versus placebo. All receptors derive from a person between 18 and 60 years old who received the Ad26.COV2.S COVID-19 vaccine or a placebo. CDR3s include the opening cysteine and the closing phenylalanine or tryptophan. The D gene is left open where the match is weak. The size field is filled for only some rows; it gives once, few, many or a size class.

D gene	clone size	V gene	J gene	CDR3 DNA	CDR3 protein
.	.	TRBV5-5	TRBJ1-2	TGTGCCACCCGTCCCTCCCCCCCCTCGGGCTACACCTTC	CATRPSPPSGYTF
.	few	TRBV7-9	TRBJ1-3	TGTGCCAGCAGACCGAGCTCTGGAAACACCATATATTTT	CASRPSSGNTIYF
.	.	TRBV10-1	TRBJ2-1	TGCGCCAGCAGTGACGGCGGCTTGAACTACAATGAGCAGTTCTTC	CASSDGGLNYNEQFF
.	.	TRBV11-2	TRBJ2-7	TGTGCCAGCACCCCAGGGGAGGGAGCGACCTACGAGCAGTACTTC	CASTPGEGATYEQYF
TRBD2	.	TRBV6-1	TRBJ2-1	TGTGCCAGCAGTGCCTGGAGCGGGGGTTCCTACAATGAGCAGTTCTTC	CASSAWSGGSYNEQFF
TRBD1	.	TRBV19	TRBJ2-2	TGTGCCAGTAGTATACAGGGGGCCAACACCGGGGAGCTGTTTTTT	CASSIQGANTGELFF
.	.	TRBV18	TRBJ2-5	TGTGCCAGCTCGCCTCTCCGTCAAGAGACCCAGTACTTC	CASSPLRQETQYF
.	few	TRBV12-3/TRBV12-4	TRBJ2-6	TGTGCCAGCAGGAACTCTGGGGCCAACGTCCTGACTTTC	CASRNSGANVLTF
.	.	TRBV30	TRBJ1-2	TGTGCCTGGAGTCCGGAAGGAACCTCCTATGGCTACACCTTC	CAWSPEGTSYGYTF
.	.	TRBV7-9	TRBJ1-6	TGTGCCAGCAGCTCGACAAACCAAAATAATTCACCCCTCCACTTT	CASSSTNQNNSPLHF
.	.	TRBV7-2	TRBJ1-4	TGTGCCAGCAGCTCGGGACCCCCCACCGGAAAACTGTTTTTT	CASSSGPPTGKLFF
TRBD1	.	TRBV15	TRBJ2-5	TGTGCCACCAGCAGGGACAGGAATGTCGAGACCCAGTACTTC	CATSRDRNVETQYF
.	.	TRBV5-6	TRBJ1-2	TGTGCCAGCAGCTTGGCCGGGGTTTTCACCTTC	CASSLAGVFTF
.	.	TRBV20-1	TRBJ1-2	TGCAGTGCTAGACTTTCATATGGCTACACCTTC	CSARLSYGYTF
.	.	TRBV24-1	TRBJ2-2	TGTGCCACCAGTGATTTGGAAACCGGGGAGCTGTTTTTT	CATSDLETGELFF
TRBD1	.	TRBV10-3	TRBJ2-7	TGTGCCATCAGCCCGGGACAGGTACCAACAACTAGCCGGGCCTACGAGCAGTACTTC	CAISPGQVPTTSRAYEQYF
.	few	TRBV2	TRBJ1-5	TGTGCCAGCAGTCAGGACGGAACGGGACAGCCCCAGCATTTT	CASSQDGTGQPQHF
.	few	TRBV27	TRBJ2-7	TGTGCCAGCAGTAGCAGGAGTGGCAACGAGCAGTACTTC	CASSSRSGNEQYF